This T cell receptor (beta chain) derives from a study of T-cell reconstitution after alpha-beta-depleted transplantation in children. The V and J ends lost 4 bases and 3 bases respectively, with 2 bases between them. Germline lookup yields CDR1 ENHRY and CDR2 SYGVKD. This CDR3 spans 11 amino acids. This clonotype was detected only a few times. The antigen is unknown. A library of TCRbeta sequences, prepared with unique molecular identifiers, was generated. TCRdb re-called the PCR reads through MiXCR, storing one row per CDR3 protein. The sample contains fewer than 550,000 distinct CDR3 sequences, 15% to 20% of which appear only once. Study-wide points: A year had passed since transplant, and T-cell counts and diversity by then came mostly from newly produced T cells. By about two months after transplant, alpha-beta T cells reportedly arose from several hundred graft clones that had expanded. Some patients showed high day-60 TCRbeta diversity, which derived from surviving recipient T cells and thymic progenitors.

The clonotype was recovered from a boy in the first two years of life who had a stem cell transplant for Wiskott-Aldrich syndrome, so the T cells may come from the graft donor. The source was PBMCs, mostly from graft donor cells, collected 360 days after TCRalphabeta/CD19-depleted stem cell transplant. This chain links TRBV10-3 with TRBJ2-3; D unresolved. CDR3 bases: TGTGCCATCAGTGGGACAGATACGCAGTATTTT. This translates into CAISGTDTQYF.